This TCR beta chain was captured by sequencing in a study of blood T cell repertoires in COVID-19. The method was immunoSEQ multiplex PCR; TCRdb's version includes in-frame clones alone and lacks a portion of them. This table has a few hundred thousand clones, 88% appearing once. V was cut by 2 bases and J by 2 bases, with 18 bases left in between. The germline V gene encodes CDR1 MNHNS and CDR2 SASEGT. There are 17 residues in the CDR3. The sequence was obtained from a man aged 60-69 years who had recovered from COVID-19. The chain combines TRBV6-1 with TRBJ1-2; a weak D match, TRBD1 (6 bases). Specimen: peripheral blood. In DNA form, the CDR3 reads TGTGCCAGCAGTGAAAGTTTTCTATTGGACAGAAACTATGGCTACACCTTC. This translates into CASSESFLLDRNYGYTF.